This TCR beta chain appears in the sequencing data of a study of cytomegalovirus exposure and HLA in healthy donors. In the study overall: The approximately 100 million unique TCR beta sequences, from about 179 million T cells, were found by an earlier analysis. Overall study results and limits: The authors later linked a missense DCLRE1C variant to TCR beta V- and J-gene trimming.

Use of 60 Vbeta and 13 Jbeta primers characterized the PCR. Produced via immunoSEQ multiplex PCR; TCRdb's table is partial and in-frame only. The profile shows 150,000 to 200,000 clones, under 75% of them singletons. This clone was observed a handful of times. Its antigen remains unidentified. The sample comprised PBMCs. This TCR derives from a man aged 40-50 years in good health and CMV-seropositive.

CDR3 protein: CASSLGAGPTRETQYF. The DNA for the CDR3 is TGTGCCAGCAGCTTGGGCGCGGGCCCCACCCGAGAGACCCAGTACTTC. The rearrangement uses TRBV5-6 and TRBJ2-5, with a weak D call TRBD2 (5 bases). The CDR3 totals 16 residues. The ends were cut back, 0 bases at V and 4 bases at J, with 16 bases in the middle. The V gene's germline CDR1 is SGHDT and CDR2 YYEEEE.